This T cell receptor beta chain was recorded in a study of shared clonotypes between healthy human individuals. Profiled with immunoSEQ multiplex PCR; TCRdb holds only in-frame clones, not every one. The profile shows over a million clones, 98% of them singletons. This CDR3 is built from 13 residues. The germline CDR1 and CDR2 sequences are LNHDA and SQIVND (reference sequence). V was cut by 5 bases and J by 0 bases, with 7 bases left in between. This clonotype originated in a man aged 25-45 years in good health. This sequence joins TRBV19 and TRBJ1-2; D call uncertain. Sequenced input: naive CD4+ T cells sorted from blood. The sample's subset: CD45RA+ positively selected. CDR3 sequence: CASSHRANYGYTF. The CDR3 nucleotides are TGTGCCAGTAGTCACAGAGCTAACTATGGCTACACCTTC.